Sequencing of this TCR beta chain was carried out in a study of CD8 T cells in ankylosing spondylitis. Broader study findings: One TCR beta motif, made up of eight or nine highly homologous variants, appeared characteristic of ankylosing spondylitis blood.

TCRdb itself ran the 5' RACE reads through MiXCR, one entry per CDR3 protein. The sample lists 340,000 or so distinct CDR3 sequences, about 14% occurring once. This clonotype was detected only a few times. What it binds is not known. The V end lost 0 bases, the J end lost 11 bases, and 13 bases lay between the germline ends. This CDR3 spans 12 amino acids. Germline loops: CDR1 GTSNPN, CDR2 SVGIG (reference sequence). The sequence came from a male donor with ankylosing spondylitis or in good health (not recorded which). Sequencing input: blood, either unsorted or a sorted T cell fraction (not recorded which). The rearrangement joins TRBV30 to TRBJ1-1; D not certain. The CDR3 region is CAWSVGGPGAFF. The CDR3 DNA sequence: TGTGCCTGGAGTGTAGGAGGTCCCGGGGCTTTCTTT.